These 23 T cell receptor beta chains were sequenced from one sample in a study of blood T cell repertoires in COVID-19. The data were produced by immunoSEQ multiplex PCR, yet TCRdb's version contains in-frame clones alone and is incomplete. The sample consists of approximately 240,000 clones, around 85% of them appearing once. Material for sequencing was peripheral blood. The receptors were gathered from a woman aged 40-49 years with active or convalescent COVID-19.

The rearrangement uses TRBV5-6 and TRBJ2-4; D might be TRBD2 (6 bases). The CDR3 is 14 residues long. The germline V and J ends were trimmed by 1 base and 6 bases, with 11 bases remaining between them. The germline CDR1 and CDR2 sequences are SGHDT and YYEEEE. The CDR3 DNA follows: TGTGCCAGCAGCTTGAGGAGGGGACGAAACATTCAGTACTTC. Translated, it gives CASSLRRGRNIQYF.

The chain employs TRBV29-1 and TRBJ1-3, with no clear D. Germline CDR1 reads SQVTM; CDR2 reads ANQGSEA. V was clipped by 4 bases and J by 1 base, with 5 bases between them. The CDR3 runs 12 residues. CDR3 bases: TGCAGCGTTGCTTCTTCTGGAAACACCATATATTTT. Encoded protein: CSVASSGNTIYF.

The chain has TRBV5-6 and TRBJ2-7, with 8 bases aligning to TRBD1. Germline V CDR1 and CDR2: SGHDT, YYEEEE. Trimming at V came to 5 bases and at J to 4 bases, leaving 11 bases not matched to a gene. This CDR3 is built from 15 residues. CDR3 in DNA: TGTGCCAGCAGGGCATGGGGGACAGGTTTGTACGAGCAGTACGTC. Protein: CASRAWGTGLYEQYV.

The rearrangement uses TRBV5-1 and TRBJ1-4; 11 positions agree with TRBD1. Trimming cost V 4 bases and J 4 bases; bases outside gene matches: 3. This CDR3 comprises 15 residues. Germline V CDR1 and CDR2: SGHRS, YFSETQ. Written as DNA, the CDR3 is TGCGCCAGCAGCGGACAGGGGGCGGGTAATGAAAAACTGTTTTTT. Its translation: CASSGQGAGNEKLFF. The full variable domain, rest sourced from reference TRBV5-1 and TRBJ1-4, is KAGVTQTPRYLIKTRGQQVTLSCSPISGHRSVSWYQQTPGQGLQFLFEYFSETQRNKGNFPGRFSGRQFSNSRSEMNVSTLELGDSALYLCASSGQGAGNEKLFFGSGTQLSVL.

This clone was detected once. The gene calls are TRBV11-3 and TRBJ1-1; possibly TRBD1 for D (6 bases). Trimming removed 5 bases from V and 6 bases from J, with 10 bases in between. In germline, CDR1 is SGHNT, CDR2 YENEEA. The length of the CDR3 is 12 residues. CDR3 protein: CASSPGTSEAFF. The CDR3 nucleotides are TGTGCCAGCAGCCCTGGGACATCTGAAGCTTTCTTT. The full variable domain, rest sourced from reference TRBV11-3 and TRBJ1-1, is EAGVVQSPRYKIIEKKQPVAFWCNPISGHNTLYWYLQNLGQGPELLIRYENEEAVDDSQLPKDRFSAERLKGVDSTLKIQPAELGDSAVYLCASSPGTSEAFFGQGTRLTVV.

This clone is a singleton in its sample. The V and J genes are TRBV28 and TRBJ2-6; tentatively, D is TRBD1 (5 bases). CDR1 is MDHEN, CDR2 SYDVKM, per germline. The CDR3 totals 16 residues. V dropped 5 bases and J dropped 1 base, with 12 bases sitting between them. The CDR3 region is CASSGRVGSGANVLTF. CDR3 DNA sequence: TGTGCCAGCAGTGGCAGGGTAGGGTCTGGGGCCAACGTCCTGACTTTC.

V and J are TRBV4-1 and TRBJ2-7, with 7 bases lining up with TRBD2. The J segment lost 3 bases and the V segment lost 1 base, leaving 9 bases of the junction unmatched. Germline CDR1 MGHRA, CDR2 YSYEKL. This CDR3 has 16 amino acids. The CDR3 nucleotides are TGCGCCAGCAGCCAAGGTCTAGGGAGGGTAAACTACGAGCAGTACGTC. It encodes CASSQGLGRVNYEQYV.

V gene TRBV6-2 or TRBV6-3 combines with J gene TRBJ2-3, with TRBD2 matching over 8 bases. V was clipped by 6 bases and J by 0 bases; unmatched bases: 17. CDR3 length equals 19 residues. Germline V gene lookup returns CDR1 MNHEY and CDR2 SVGEGT. CDR3 nucleotide sequence: TGTGCCAGCAGCTATCCGGGACTAGAGTTATTGGGAAGCACAGATACGCAGTATTTT. Translating it yields CASSYPGLELLGSTDTQYF.

The chain joins TRBV4-2 to TRBJ2-5; 7 positions match TRBD2. In germline, CDR1 is LGHNA, CDR2 YNFKEQ. This CDR3 has 17 amino acids. The V gene end was trimmed by 0 bases and the J gene end by 2 bases; junction bases not matched to a gene: 9. The CDR3 bases are TGTGCCAGCAGCCAAGAGAGAGCGGGGTTGGGGCAAGAGACCCAGTACTTC. As protein: CASSQERAGLGQETQYF.

The V gene is TRBV27, the J gene TRBJ1-1; D is undetermined. Trimming removed 0 bases from V and 11 bases from J, with 16 bases in between. The CDR3 is made up of 14 amino acids. The germline V gene has CDR1 MNHEY and CDR2 SMNVEV (reference sequence). CDR3 sequence: CASSLSHIRGKAFF. The CDR3 DNA sequence: TGTGCCAGCAGTTTATCTCACATTCGGGGAAAGGCTTTCTTT.

The chain couples TRBV29-1 to TRBJ1-5; 7 bases are shared with TRBD1. V shed 7 bases, J shed 11 bases, and the junction held 14 bases outside the gene matches. In germline, CDR1 is SQVTM, CDR2 ANQGSEA. The CDR3 is 13 residues long. The CDR3 sequence: CSAGDSPASAQHF. CDR3 DNA sequence: TGCAGCGCGGGGGACAGTCCTGCATCAGCCCAGCATTTT.

The chain recombines TRBV2 with TRBJ2-1; TRBD2 might be the D (5 bases). Trimming left V 9 bases short and J 1 base short, with 10 bases between. CDR1 and CDR2 (germline): SNHLY, FYNNEI. CDR3 length equals 13 residues. The CDR3 is CASGADSYNEQFF. The CDR3 nucleotides read TGTGCCAGTGGAGCGGATTCCTACAATGAGCAGTTCTTC.

The chain employs TRBV5-1 and TRBJ2-3; D call uncertain. CDR1 and CDR2 from the germline V gene are SGHRS and YFSETQ. Trimming took off 3 bases at V and 2 bases at J, with 10 bases between the two ends. The CDR3 length is 14 residues. CDR3 sequence reads: CASSYPGPTDTQYF. CDR3 in DNA: TGCGCCAGCAGCTACCCGGGTCCCACAGATACGCAGTATTTT.

The gene calls are TRBV5-1 and TRBJ2-1; 8 bases agree with TRBD1. The CDR3 runs 15 residues. V shed 4 bases, J shed 3 bases, and the junction held 6 bases outside the gene matches. Germline V lookup: CDR1 SGHRS, CDR2 YFSETQ. The CDR3 region has the DNA TGCGCCAGCAGCATTGGACAGGGAGGCTACAATGAGCAGTTCTTC. This gives the protein CASSIGQGGYNEQFF.

The V call is TRBV7-9, the J call TRBJ2-3, with a possible D match to TRBD2 (5 bases). Germline CDR1 and CDR2: SEHNR and FQNEAQ (reference sequence). V was shortened by 0 bases and J by 2 bases, with 9 bases between the two germline ends. The CDR3 runs 15 residues. This chain's CDR3 is CASSLAASHTDTQYF. The CDR3 DNA reads TGTGCCAGCAGCTTAGCCGCTAGCCACACAGATACGCAGTATTTT.

This rearrangement joins TRBV19 to TRBJ1-5; D is uncertain. V was pared by 6 bases and J by 9 bases, with 9 bases between. Germline-derived CDR1 and CDR2 are LNHDA and SQIVND (reference sequence). The CDR3 runs to 11 residues. The CDR3 DNA follows: TGTGCCAGTAGCCTCGCAGGGCCCCAGCATTTT. Protein product: CASSLAGPQHF.

The chain carries TRBV28 and TRBJ2-1; perhaps TRBD2 as D (6 bases). The CDR3 runs to 15 residues. CDR1 is MDHEN, CDR2 SYDVKM, per germline. Trimming took 8 bases from V and 2 from J, leaving 16 bases between them. CDR3 residues: CASSSTGTPYNEQFF. CDR3 bases: TGTGCCAGCTCATCGACGGGGACTCCCTACAATGAGCAGTTCTTC.

This clone was found a few times. One end of the junction does not line up with germline, which may come from a read error. This chain connects TRBV5-1 to TRBJ1-1; D not resolved. The CDR3 totals 16 residues. CDR1 and CDR2 (germline): SGHRS, YFSETQ. The CDR3 region has the DNA TGCGCCAGCTGCTTGCGACTAATCAAGGGTCCCACTGAAGCTTTCTTT. This gives the protein CASCLRLIKGPTEAFF.

V usage is TRBV25-1 and J usage is TRBJ1-1, with a possible D match to TRBD1 (6 bases). The ends were cut back, 4 bases at V and 2 bases at J, with 14 bases in the middle. The CDR3 loop spans 15 amino acids. Germline CDR1 and CDR2: MGHDK and SYGVNS. CDR3 DNA: TGTGCCAGCAGTGCGATCGGGACACACAACACTGAAGCTTTCTTT. Its protein product is CASSAIGTHNTEAFF.

The count of this clone is one. This chain uses TRBV7-3 with TRBJ1-1, with 8 bases aligning to TRBD1. CDR1 and CDR2 from the germline V gene are SGHTA and FQGTGA. Unmatched junction bases numbered 4, after V lost 4 bases and J lost 3 bases. This CDR3 is 14 amino acids long. In DNA form, the CDR3 reads TGTGCCAGCAGCTCGGGACAGGCGGACACTGAAGCTTTCTTT. Protein sequence: CASSSGQADTEAFF.

The chain couples TRBV18 to TRBJ1-5, with TRBD1 identical over 9 bases. Germline trimming cut 6 bases from V and 3 bases from J; bases unmatched to any gene: 6. This CDR3 region has 15 residues. The germline gives CDR1 KGHSH, CDR2 LQKENI. The CDR3 DNA reads TGTGCCAGCTCTCAGGGACAGGGCGCCAATCAGCCCCAGCATTTT. As protein: CASSQGQGANQPQHF.

This sequence joins TRBV6-5 and TRBJ1-5; D ambiguous. The V and J ends lost 5 bases and 5 bases respectively, with 13 bases between them. Germline V gene data show CDR1 as MNHEY and CDR2 as SVGAGI. The CDR3 runs 14 residues. The DNA for the CDR3 is TGTGCCAGCAGTAAATCGGGGAATCATCAGCCCCAGCATTTT. Translated: CASSKSGNHQPQHF.

The chain carries TRBV28 and TRBJ2-7; D is perhaps TRBD1 (6 bases). Trimming removed 7 bases from V and 2 bases from J, with 15 bases in between. The CDR3 covers 14 residues. Per the germline V gene, CDR1 is MDHEN and CDR2 is SYDVKM. CDR3 sequence reads: CASTVRQAAYEQYF. In nucleotides, the CDR3 is TGTGCCAGCACCGTGAGACAGGCGGCCTACGAGCAGTACTTC.